This is a list of T cell receptor beta chains from one sample in a study of CD8 T cells in Susac syndrome. TCRdb used MiXCR to reprocess the immunoSEQ multiplex PCR reads, holding one entry per CDR3 protein. The sample holds 170,000 or so distinct CDR3 sequences, 90% to 95% seen once. Input material: CD4+ T cells from PBMCs. These receptors all come from a human donor with Susac syndrome. The CDR3 runs from the conserved cysteine through the conserved F or W. Each record gives: D gene, J gene, V gene, CDR3 DNA, CDR3 protein. D genes are given only for firm matches.

TRBD2,TRBJ2-2,TRBV2,TGTGCCAGCAGGCGGGAGGCCGGGGAGCTGTTTTTT,CASRREAGELFF
TRBD1,TRBJ2-5,TRBV5-1,TGCGCCAGCAGCTCTCCTCCGGGACAGCAGGAGACCCAGTACTTC,CASSSPPGQQETQYF
TRBD2,TRBJ2-5,TRBV7-8,TGTGCCAGCAGCCGCGGGACTAGCTCCGGGGAGACCCAGTACTTC,CASSRGTSSGETQYF
NA,TRBJ2-1,TRBV10-3,TGTGCCATCAGTGAGTCCCTCTACAATGAGCAGTTCTTC,CAISESLYNEQFF
NA,TRBJ2-5,TRBV20-1,TGCAGTGCTAGAGATAGGATAGAGACCCAGTACTTC,CSARDRIETQYF
NA,TRBJ1-6,TRBV25-1,TGTGCCAGCAGGGGCTCCTATAATTCACCCCTCCACTTT,CASRGSYNSPLHF
NA,TRBJ1-2,TRBV5-4,TGTGCCAGCGCCCCAGGGTCCTATGGCTACACCTTC,CASAPGSYGYTF
TRBD2,TRBJ2-1,TRBV20-1,TGCAGTGCTATTAAGGGCGGGGGTAACTCCTACAATGAGCAGTTCTTC,CSAIKGGGNSYNEQFF
NA,TRBJ2-1,TRBV20-1,TGCAGTGCTACCGCAAGGAATGAGCAGTTCTTC,CSATARNEQFF
NA,TRBJ1-4,TRBV25-1,TGTGCCAGCAGTCGGCAGGGGATTAATGAAAAACTGTTTTTT,CASSRQGINEKLFF
NA,TRBJ1-5,TRBV5-1,TGCGCCAGCAGCTCGGGACATAGCAATCAGCCCCAGCATTTT,CASSSGHSNQPQHF